This TCR beta chain was identified in a study of cytomegalovirus exposure and HLA in healthy donors. General observations from the study: CMV serostatus stood as the only immune exposure information on hand.

Use of 60 Vbeta and 13 Jbeta primers characterized the PCR. Profiled with immunoSEQ multiplex PCR; TCRdb holds only in-frame clones, not every one. This sample has hundreds of thousands of clones; roughly 83% occur once, and the top ten carry roughly 0.7%. The CDR3 has 14 residues. The V and J ends lost 4 bases and 4 bases respectively, with 11 bases between them. CDR1 and CDR2 from the germline V gene are SGHVS and FNYEAQ. A word on this clone: As yet, its antigen is unknown.

J is TRBJ2-1 and V is TRBV7-6, with a possible D match to TRBD2 (5 bases). Sequenced sample: PBMCs. This TCR was sampled from a boy younger than 10 in good health and CMV-seronegative. CDR3 sequence: CASSSVEGYNEQFF. DNA for the CDR3: TGTGCCAGCAGCTCGGTCGAGGGTTACAATGAGCAGTTCTTC.